The 23 T cell receptor beta chains reported below all come from one sample, sequenced in a study of T-cell memory formation after mild COVID-19. Each CDR3 protein gets one entry after TCRdb re-called the 5' RACE reads with MiXCR. The sample lists about 440,000 distinct CDR3 sequences, around 20% seen once, with roughly 8% in the top ten. Sequenced input: PBMCs or a T cell subset sorted from them (not recorded which). The receptors were gathered from an adult woman who had mild COVID-19 (a few samples of this study predate the infection). Cell type and time point are not known.

This clonotype was seen a handful of times. V and J are TRBV11-2 and TRBJ2-5, with D possibly called TRBD1 or TRBD2 (5 bases each). Germline V gene lookup returns CDR1 SGHAT and CDR2 FQNNGV. The CDR3 sequence is 13 residues long. The ends were cut back, 2 bases at V and 10 bases at J, with 14 bases in the middle. The DNA of the CDR3 is TGTGCCAGCAGCTTATCCACCCCTGGGGGCCAGTACTTC. As protein: CASSLSTPGGQYF.

This clonotype was observed at least ten times. This chain joins TRBV24-1 and TRBJ2-3, with unresolved D. The germline V and J ends were trimmed by 4 bases and 3 bases, with 7 bases remaining between them. The CDR3 is 13 residues long. Germline V gene data show CDR1 as KGHDR and CDR2 as SFDVKD. The chain's CDR3 is CATSEPPTDTQYF. In nucleotides, the CDR3 is TGTGCCACCAGTGAACCGCCTACAGATACGCAGTATTTT.

This clonotype was counted ten times or more. The chain joins TRBV14 to TRBJ1-2; possibly TRBD1 for D (5 bases). The CDR3 is made up of 15 amino acids. CDR1 and CDR2 from the germline V gene are SGHDN and FVKESK. Trimming left V 1 base short and J 5 bases short, with 14 bases between. The CDR3 is CASSQVTGSLYGYTF. The DNA for the CDR3 is TGTGCCAGCAGCCAAGTCACAGGATCGTTGTATGGCTACACCTTC. Looking up the rest from reference TRBV14 and TRBJ1-2 gives the full variable domain: EAGVTQFPSHSVIEKGQTVTLRCDPISGHDNLYWYRRVMGKEIKFLLHFVKESKQDESGMPNNRFLAERTGGTYSTLKVQPAELEDSGVYFCASSQVTGSLYGYTFGSGTRLTVV.

This clonotype turned up a few times. The V gene is TRBV6-2 or TRBV6-3, the J gene TRBJ2-2; D not certain. CDR1 is MNHEY and CDR2 is SVGEGT in the germline V gene. V lost 10 bases and J 6 bases, leaving 21 bases between the germline ends. There are 15 residues in the CDR3. The CDR3 protein is CAISSVGLGSGELFF. The CDR3 DNA reads TGTGCCATCTCTTCCGTTGGATTGGGGTCCGGGGAGCTGTTTTTT.

The J gene is TRBJ2-5, the V gene TRBV7-8, with 9 bases fitting TRBD1. This CDR3 has 16 amino acids. The ends lost 5 bases at V and 5 bases at J; junction bases unmatched: 12. Germline lookup yields CDR1 SGHVS and CDR2 FQNEAQ. The CDR3 nucleotides read TGTGCCAGCAGCCACTCGGACAGGGGAGGGAAGGAGACCCAGTACTTC. It specifies CASSHSDRGGKETQYF. The whole variable domain, remainder taken from reference TRBV7-8 and TRBJ2-5, is GAGVSQSPRYKVAKRGQDVALRCDPISGHVSLFWYQQALGQGPEFLTYFQNEAQLDKSGLPSDRFFAERPEGSVSTLKIQRTQQEDSAVYLCASSHSDRGGKETQYFGPGTRLLVL.

V is TRBV7-9 and J is TRBJ2-7; TRBD1 might be the D (6 bases). V was trimmed by 4 bases and J by 4 bases, leaving 23 bases between them. The CDR3 extends over 17 amino acids. Germline assignment: CDR1 SEHNR and CDR2 FQNEAQ (reference sequence). The CDR3 sequence: CASSSGGGIGLYYEQYF. For the CDR3, the DNA is TGTGCCAGCAGCTCCGGTGGGGGCATAGGGCTCTATTACGAGCAGTACTTC.

This clonotype appeared a few times. The chain joins TRBV20-1 to TRBJ2-7; TRBD1 agrees at 7 bases. The CDR3 extends over 17 amino acids. Germline loops: CDR1 DFQATT, CDR2 SNEGSKA (reference sequence). V lost 4 bases and J lost 4; bases outside the gene matches: 19. CDR3 in amino acids: CSATPLTPTGTDYEQYF. CDR3 nucleotides: TGCAGTGCTACCCCTCTCACCCCAACCGGGACAGATTACGAGCAGTACTTC.

The V gene is TRBV24-1, the J gene TRBJ2-5, with D uncertain. The length of the CDR3 is 16 residues. Germline CDR1 KGHDR, CDR2 SFDVKD. Trimming left V 4 bases short and J 0 bases short, with 14 bases between. CDR3 bases: TGTGCCACCAGTGAATCTCCAGGAGAAAACCAAGAGACCCAGTACTTC. It encodes CATSESPGENQETQYF.

V is TRBV24-1 and J is TRBJ2-1, with 10 bases matching TRBD2. Germline CDR1 is KGHDR and CDR2 is SFDVKD. V trimming: 7 bases; J trimming: 4 bases; junction bases outside the gene matches: 6. This CDR3 region has 15 residues. The CDR3 loop reads CATSPTSGPYNEQFF. CDR3 coding DNA: TGTGCCACCAGCCCGACTAGCGGGCCATACAATGAGCAGTTCTTC.

The rearrangement joins TRBV19 to TRBJ1-2; D gene uncertain. CDR3 length: 13 residues. V lost 9 bases to trimming and J lost 5 bases, with 16 bases between them. Germline V CDR1 and CDR2: LNHDA, SQIVND (reference sequence). The CDR3 region has the DNA TGTGCCAGCACCGTCGGGCTTGGATATGGCTACACCTTC. This translates into CASTVGLGYGYTF. The full variable domain, with the rest looked up from reference TRBV19 and TRBJ1-2, is DGGITQSPKYLFRKEGQNVTLSCEQNLNHDAMYWYRQDPGQGLRLIYYSQIVNDFQKGDIAEGYSVSREKKESFPLTVTSAQKNPTAFYLCASTVGLGYGYTFGSGTRLTVV.

The chain couples TRBV20-1 to TRBJ1-5; 7 bases fit TRBD1. With V trimmed by 3 bases and J by 1 base, 3 bases remained unmatched. This CDR3 region has 14 residues. Germline CDR1 DFQATT, CDR2 SNEGSKA (reference sequence). The chain's CDR3 is CSARTGSSNQPQHF. The CDR3 coding sequence is TGCAGTGCTAGGACAGGGTCGAGCAATCAGCCCCAGCATTTT.

The chain has TRBV24-1 and TRBJ1-1; D call uncertain. Germline V gene sequence: CDR1 KGHDR, CDR2 SFDVKD. Trimming cost V 7 bases and J 1 base, with 6 bases left between them. This CDR3 has 12 residues. In DNA form, the CDR3 reads TGTGCCACCAGGACGTCGAACACTGAAGCTTTCTTT. It is translated as CATRTSNTEAFF.

V is TRBV6-5 and J is TRBJ2-6; the D gene is possibly TRBD2 (6 bases). Per germline, CDR1 MNHEY and CDR2 SVGAGI. Deletions cut 6 bases from V and 0 bases from J, with 15 bases between. The CDR3 has 17 amino acids. CDR3 region: CASRTGTFRSGANVLTF. The CDR3 DNA follows: TGTGCCAGCAGGACGGGGACTTTCCGCTCTGGGGCCAACGTCCTGACTTTC.

This clonotype was detected only a few times. This rearrangement joins TRBV19 to TRBJ1-6; D is possibly TRBD1 (5 bases). The V end lost 9 bases, the J end lost 6 bases, and 15 bases lay between the germline ends. This CDR3 spans 14 amino acids. CDR1 is LNHDA, CDR2 SQIVND, per germline (reference sequence). DNA for the CDR3: TGTGCCAGCATAGGCCGGGGCCTTAATTCACCCCTCCACTTT. Translation: CASIGRGLNSPLHF. Based on the CDR3 plus reference TRBV19 and TRBJ1-6, the full variable domain is DGGITQSPKYLFRKEGQNVTLSCEQNLNHDAMYWYRQDPGQGLRLIYYSQIVNDFQKGDIAEGYSVSREKKESFPLTVTSAQKNPTAFYLCASIGRGLNSPLHFGNGTRLTVT.

The table lists this clonotype with many counts. The V gene is TRBV7-9, the J gene TRBJ2-1; no clear D. Germline CDR1 and CDR2: SEHNR and FQNEAQ (reference sequence). Trimming removed 2 bases at V and 0 bases at J, with 5 bases between. CDR3 length: 14 residues. CDR3 sequence reads: CASSLTPSYNEQFF. The CDR3 nucleotides are TGTGCCAGCAGCTTAACTCCCTCCTACAATGAGCAGTTCTTC.

This clonotype occurred a few times. The J gene is TRBJ1-1, the V gene TRBV7-9; D remains unclear. Deletions cut 0 bases from V and 5 bases from J, with 7 bases between. This CDR3 region has 13 residues. The germline gives CDR1 SEHNR, CDR2 FQNEAQ (reference sequence). CDR3 DNA sequence: TGTGCCAGCAGCTTAGCGTCTAGTACTGAAGCTTTCTTT. Its translation: CASSLASSTEAFF.

This sequence joins TRBV5-1 and TRBJ1-2; TRBD1 aligns across 9 bases. The CDR3 sequence is 15 residues long. V was clipped by 4 bases and J by 2 bases; unmatched bases: 6. Germline V lookup: CDR1 SGHRS, CDR2 YFSETQ. The CDR3: CASSRGQGLNYGYTF. CDR3 nucleotides: TGCGCCAGCAGCCGGGGACAGGGATTAAACTATGGCTACACCTTC.

The sample holds a few counts of this clonotype. The CDR3: CASSLGSGSDYGYTF. CDR3 coding DNA: TGTGCCAGCAGCTTAGGCTCGGGAAGCGATTATGGCTACACCTTC. The V and J genes are TRBV7-9 and TRBJ1-2; D not resolved. The CDR3 is 15 amino acids. V shed 1 base and J shed 5 bases, with 14 bases lying between them. From germline, CDR1 is SEHNR and CDR2 FQNEAQ (reference sequence).

This clonotype was counted many times. This chain links TRBV3-1 with TRBJ2-7; tentatively, D is TRBD1 (6 bases). Germline loops: CDR1 LGHDT, CDR2 YNNKEL (reference sequence). The CDR3 covers 13 residues. V lost 3 bases, J lost 1 base, and 7 bases lay in between. For the CDR3, the DNA is TGTGCCAGCAGCCAGCAGGGGTCCTACGAGCAGTACTTC. Translated: CASSQQGSYEQYF.

This clonotype was seen a few times. The chain links TRBV6-5 to TRBJ2-7, with TRBD2 identical over 8 bases. Germline V CDR1 and CDR2: MNHEY, SVGAGI. The CDR3 consists of 13 residues. V gave up 7 bases and J gave up 3 bases; unmatched junction bases: 5. CDR3 DNA: TGTGCCAGCAATGCCGGGACTAGCTACGAGCAGTACTTC. Translation gives CASNAGTSYEQYF.

The CDR3, as DNA: TGTGCCAGCAGTCCCACCTTCTACGTGGGACGATTTAGAGCCTTATACCGGGAGCTGTTTTTT. Translated: CASSPTFYVGRFRALYRELFF. The V and J genes are TRBV6-2 or TRBV6-3 and TRBJ2-2; the D call may be TRBD1 or TRBD2 (5 bases each). CDR1 is MNHEY and CDR2 is SVGEGT in the germline V gene. The CDR3 is made up of 21 amino acids. Trimming removed 5 bases from V and 9 bases from J, with 37 bases in between.

This clonotype showed up just a few times. This sequence joins TRBV20-1 and TRBJ1-2, with D perhaps matching TRBD1 (5 bases). Germline lookup yields CDR1 DFQATT and CDR2 SNEGSKA (reference sequence). V lost 3 bases and J lost 8, with 10 bases in between. CDR3 length equals 11 residues. CDR3 sequence: CSARSTGGYTF. For the CDR3, the DNA is TGCAGTGCTAGGAGTACAGGCGGCTACACCTTC.

The chain couples TRBV7-9 to TRBJ1-5; D ambiguous. Germline V gene data show CDR1 as SEHNR and CDR2 as FQNEAQ (reference sequence). The CDR3 totals 15 residues. V was trimmed by 1 base and J by 6 bases, leaving 13 bases between them. The CDR3 region is CASSLGQSKAQPQHF. The DNA for the CDR3 is TGTGCCAGCAGCTTAGGCCAGAGTAAGGCTCAGCCCCAGCATTTT.